The 18 T cell receptor beta chains in this list originate from one sample, sequenced in a study of T cell responses to AZD1222 COVID-19 vaccine. Sequencing used immunoSEQ multiplex PCR; TCRdb keeps in-frame clones, though not all of them. This sample has 150,000 to 200,000 clones, with 80% to 95% found just once. Specimen: peripheral blood, collected on day 0 of AZD1222 vaccination. The receptors come from an adult in good health.

J is TRBJ1-2 and V is TRBV28; 7 positions match TRBD1. From germline, CDR1 is MDHEN and CDR2 SYDVKM. CDR3 length equals 14 residues. V lost 3 bases to trimming and J lost 0 bases; unmatched junction nucleotides: 1. This chain's CDR3 is CASSFGTANYGYTF. DNA for the CDR3: TGTGCCAGCAGTTTCGGGACAGCTAACTATGGCTACACCTTC.

This clone was counted only a few times. This rearrangement joins TRBV4-1 to TRBJ2-1; 12 bases fit TRBD2. The V gene end was trimmed by 4 bases and the J gene end by 7 bases; junction bases not matched to a gene: 11. Per the germline V gene, CDR1 is MGHRA and CDR2 is YSYEKL. CDR3 length equals 17 residues. CDR3 coding DNA: TGCGCCAGCAGCCTCGGACTAGCGGGGCGACGTGGAAATGAGCAGTTCTTC. Protein sequence: CASSLGLAGRRGNEQFF.

CDR3 in DNA: TGTGCCAGCAGCCTAACGGGACGTAGCACAGATACGCAGTATTTT. This codes for CASSLTGRSTDTQYF. This chain links TRBV5-5 with TRBJ2-3; D possibly uses TRBD1 or TRBD2 (5 bases each). Trimming shortened V by 4 bases and J by 0 bases, and 12 bases separated the two germline ends. Germline-derived CDR1 and CDR2 are SGHKS and YYEKEE (reference sequence). The length of the CDR3 is 15 residues.

The J gene is TRBJ1-2, the V gene TRBV28; no definite D call. Germline values: CDR1 MDHEN, CDR2 SYDVKM. Trimming pared 7 bases from V and 1 base from J, leaving 4 bases between. This CDR3 region has 11 residues. The CDR3 region is CASISNYGYTF. The CDR3 DNA follows: TGTGCCAGCATTAGTAACTATGGCTACACCTTC.

The rearrangement uses TRBV6-5 and TRBJ1-1; D unclear. V lost 10 bases and J 6 bases, leaving 12 bases between the germline ends. This CDR3 has 11 amino acids. CDR1 and CDR2 from the germline V gene are MNHEY and SVGAGI. CDR3 amino acids: CATTWQPEAFF. The CDR3 nucleotides are TGTGCCACAACATGGCAGCCTGAAGCTTTCTTT.

J is TRBJ1-5 and V is TRBV7-9, with a possible D match to TRBD1 (6 bases). V lost 5 bases, J lost 1 base, and 12 bases lay in between. Looked up from germline, CDR1 is SEHNR and CDR2 is FQNEAQ (reference sequence). The CDR3 runs 15 residues. The CDR3 sequence: CASSPGEGSNQPQHF. The CDR3 bases are TGTGCCAGCAGCCCAGGGGAGGGAAGCAATCAGCCCCAGCATTTT.

V usage is TRBV6-4 and J usage is TRBJ2-7, with TRBD1 identical over 7 bases. The CDR3 spans 14 residues. V lost 5 bases to trimming and J lost 2 bases; unmatched junction nucleotides: 6. The germline V gene encodes CDR1 MRHNA and CDR2 SNTAGT. DNA of the CDR3: TGTGCCAGCAGTATTCACAGGGGTCCCTACGAGCAGTACTTC. It specifies CASSIHRGPYEQYF.

V gene TRBV7-9 combines with J gene TRBJ1-5; D is unresolved. The ends were cut back, 1 base at V and 3 bases at J, with 1 base in the middle. The CDR3 length is 12 residues. Germline CDR1 and CDR2: SEHNR and FQNEAQ (reference sequence). As DNA, the CDR3 is TGTGCCAGCAGCTTAGACAATCAGCCCCAGCATTTT. Translated: CASSLDNQPQHF. Supplemented by reference TRBV7-9 and TRBJ1-5, the full variable domain reads DTGVSQNPRHKITKRGQNVTFRCDPISEHNRLYWYRQTLGQGPEFLTYFQNEAQLEKSRLLSDRFSAERPKGSFSTLEIQRTEQGDSAMYLCASSLDNQPQHFGDGTRLSIL.

V and J are TRBV15 and TRBJ2-5; TRBD2 is a possible D gene (5 bases). The germline V gene has CDR1 LNHNV and CDR2 YYDKDF (reference sequence). This CDR3 is 14 amino acids long. The ends were cut back, 5 bases at V and 0 bases at J, with 10 bases in the middle. The CDR3 protein is CATSGPGYQETQYF. CDR3 DNA: TGTGCCACCAGCGGGCCGGGGTACCAAGAGACCCAGTACTTC.

J is TRBJ2-2 and V is TRBV9; 8 bases map to TRBD2. The CDR3 is 16 residues long. J gave up 4 bases and V 4 bases, and 9 bases lay outside the gene matches. Germline-derived CDR1 and CDR2 are SGDLS and YYNGEE. The CDR3 DNA follows: TGTGCCAGCAGCCCCCGTAGCGGGACTGGCACCGGGGAGCTGTTTTTT. Residues: CASSPRSGTGTGELFF. Combining the CDR3 with reference TRBV9 and TRBJ2-2 gives the whole variable domain DSGVTQTPKHLITATGQRVTLRCSPRSGDLSVYWYQQSLDQGLQFLIQYYNGEERAKGNILERFSAQQFPDLHSELNLSSLELGDSALYFCASSPRSGTGTGELFFGEGSRLTVL.

This chain connects TRBV21-1 to TRBJ1-5. TRBV21-1 is a known pseudogene. This CDR3 spans 14 amino acids. The CDR3 sequence is CASSKGEGNQPQHF. The CDR3 nucleotides read TGTGCCAGCAGCAAAGGGGAGGGCAATCAGCCCCAGCATTTT.

The chain employs TRBV19 and TRBJ1-2; tentatively, D is TRBD1 (6 bases). The CDR3 is 12 residues long. The V gene's germline CDR1 is LNHDA and CDR2 SQIVND (reference sequence). V was trimmed by 2 bases and J by 13 bases, leaving 14 bases between them. CDR3 sequence reads: CASSINQGLCTF. The CDR3 DNA reads as TGTGCCAGTAGTATAAACCAGGGGCTGTGCACCTTC.

This rearrangement joins TRBV27 to TRBJ2-1; 11 nucleotides agree with TRBD2. The V gene's germline CDR1 is MNHEY and CDR2 SMNVEV (reference sequence). The CDR3 is 17 amino acids. Trimming removed 2 bases from V and 8 bases from J; junction bases left unmatched: 11. The CDR3 loop is CASSLGLAGGWAYEQFF. In DNA form, the CDR3 reads TGTGCCAGCAGTTTAGGGCTAGCGGGAGGTTGGGCGTATGAGCAGTTCTTC.

The rearrangement links TRBV2 to TRBJ2-1; D is ambiguous. Trimming pared 2 bases from V and 10 bases from J, leaving 9 bases between. The germline CDR1 and CDR2 sequences are SNHLY and FYNNEI. The CDR3 is 12 amino acids. The CDR3 protein is CASSERRWEQFF. DNA of the CDR3: TGTGCCAGCAGTGAACGCAGATGGGAGCAGTTCTTC.

The rearrangement uses TRBV7-9 and TRBJ1-1, with D perhaps matching TRBD1 (6 bases). V was clipped by 2 bases and J by 4 bases, with 11 bases between them. The CDR3 sequence is 14 residues long. Germline V gene lookup returns CDR1 SEHNR and CDR2 FQNEAQ (reference sequence). CDR3 sequence: CASSLRGGSTEAFF. The CDR3 bases are TGTGCCAGCAGCTTAAGGGGGGGAAGCACTGAAGCTTTCTTT.

This clone was seen just once. This chain links TRBV14 with TRBJ1-1, with a tentative D call TRBD1 (5 bases). V was trimmed by 0 bases and J by 3 bases, leaving 14 bases between them. CDR3 size: 16 residues. Germline-derived CDR1 and CDR2 are SGHDN and FVKESK. The CDR3 region is CASSQEVFWGDTEAFF. The CDR3 bases are TGTGCCAGCAGCCAAGAGGTATTCTGGGGGGACACTGAAGCTTTCTTT.

The chain joins TRBV11-2 to TRBJ1-3; D might be TRBD1 (5 bases). The CDR3 is made up of 15 amino acids. The germline CDR1 and CDR2 sequences are SGHAT and FQNNGV. V was shortened by 3 bases and J by 4 bases, with 13 bases between the two germline ends. In nucleotides, the CDR3 is TGTGCCAGCAGCTTCTTCGGGGCCGGGGGAAACACCATATATTTT. Amino acids: CASSFFGAGGNTIYF.

J is TRBJ1-4 and V is TRBV5-1; 8 nucleotides line up with TRBD1. This CDR3 is 14 amino acids long. The V gene end was trimmed by 0 bases and the J gene end by 7 bases; junction bases not matched to a gene: 2. Germline-derived CDR1 and CDR2 are SGHRS and YFSETQ. The CDR3 nucleotides read TGCGCCAGCAGCTTGGGACAGGGGAGTGAAAAACTGTTTTTT. Translating gives CASSLGQGSEKLFF.